The 32 T cell receptor beta chains given below trace back to one sample, sequenced in a study of CD8 T cell repertoires and HIV-1 epitope variants. Sequencing used immunoSEQ multiplex PCR; TCRdb keeps in-frame clones, though not all of them. The profile covers over 6,000 clones, with 60% to 75% appearing a single time and approximately 45% taken by the ten largest. What these receptors recognize is not known. Material for sequencing was cultured CD8+ T cells derived from PBMCs. These receptors all stem from a male donor with HIV.

The chain combines TRBV5-1 with TRBJ1-4; 7 positions match TRBD1. The CDR3 consists of 16 residues. V lost 6 bases to trimming and J lost 8 bases; unmatched junction nucleotides: 16. The V gene's germline CDR1 is SGHRS and CDR2 YFSETQ. CDR3 in DNA: TGCGCCAGCACCCCAGAGCGGGACAGCGGCTGGGAAAAACTGTTTTTT. This gives the protein CASTPERDSGWEKLFF. The whole variable domain, remainder taken from reference TRBV5-1 and TRBJ1-4, is KAGVTQTPRYLIKTRGQQVTLSCSPISGHRSVSWYQQTPGQGLQFLFEYFSETQRNKGNFPGRFSGRQFSNSRSEMNVSTLELGDSALYLCASTPERDSGWEKLFFGSGTQLSVL.

The gene calls are TRBV7-2 and TRBJ2-3; perhaps TRBD1 as D (5 bases). In germline, CDR1 is SGHTA, CDR2 FQGNSA. V was shortened by 1 base and J by 6 bases, with 11 bases between the two germline ends. The CDR3 spans 14 residues. In nucleotides, the CDR3 is TGTGCCAGCAGCTTAGGCCTGGGGCGGGATACGCAGTATTTT. This gives the protein CASSLGLGRDTQYF. The variable domain in full, completed from reference TRBV7-2 and TRBJ2-3, reads GAGVSQSPSNKVTEKGKDVELRCDPISGHTALYWYRQSLGQGLEFLIYFQGNSAPDKSGLPSDRFSAERTGGSVSTLTIQRTQQEDSAVYLCASSLGLGRDTQYFGPGTRLTVL.

This clone has just one count. The genes are TRBV4-1 and TRBJ2-7; D is undetermined. Germline V gene data show CDR1 as MGHRA and CDR2 as YSYEKL. The CDR3 sequence is 15 residues long. V dropped 0 bases and J dropped 2 bases, with 11 bases sitting between them. CDR3 region: CASSQDSSSPYEQYF. CDR3 nucleotides: TGCGCCAGCAGCCAAGATTCGAGTTCCCCCTACGAGCAGTACTTC.

CDR3 coding DNA: TGTGCCAGCAGTTTAGAGGGGGGTTCGGGCACAGATACGCAGTATTTT. Its translation: CASSLEGGSGTDTQYF. The V and J genes are TRBV28 and TRBJ2-3; D tentatively reads TRBD1 or TRBD2 (6 bases each). V dropped 2 bases and J dropped 1 base, with 13 bases sitting between them. The CDR3 runs to 16 residues. Germline loops: CDR1 MDHEN, CDR2 SYDVKM.

The CDR3 loop is CASSLVGDSYNSPLHF. The CDR3, as DNA: TGCGCCAGCAGCTTGGTGGGGGACTCCTATAATTCACCCCTCCACTTT. The chain recombines TRBV5-1 with TRBJ1-6, with D possibly TRBD1 on 5 matching bases. Germline-derived CDR1 and CDR2 are SGHRS and YFSETQ. The CDR3 is 16 amino acids. V lost 0 bases and J 0 bases, leaving 7 bases between the germline ends.

By proportion, this clone is large. V gene TRBV7-9 combines with J gene TRBJ1-5, with D hard to call. Germline loops: CDR1 SEHNR, CDR2 FQNEAQ (reference sequence). V lost 5 bases and J lost 0, with 8 bases in between. The CDR3 is 14 residues long. DNA for the CDR3: TGTGCCAGCAGCCCGAGCTATAGCAATCAGCCCCAGCATTTT. Translating gives CASSPSYSNQPQHF.

By share of the sample, this clone is medium-sized. The chain joins TRBV7-3 to TRBJ1-5; D is uncertain. The CDR3 length is 16 residues. V shed 1 base and J shed 2 bases, with 12 bases lying between them. Germline V lookup: CDR1 SGHTA, CDR2 FQGTGA. The CDR3 nucleotides are TGTGCCAGCAGCTTAAATGGAGGGTTGCGCAATCAGCCCCAGCATTTT. It specifies CASSLNGGLRNQPQHF.

This clone was observed a few times. The rearrangement joins TRBV5-6 to TRBJ1-5; D not resolved. The CDR3 length is 13 residues. Trimming took off 2 bases at V and 2 bases at J, with 5 bases between the two ends. The germline gives CDR1 SGHDT, CDR2 YYEEEE. CDR3 DNA: TGTGCCAGCAGCTTCTCGGGCAATCAGCCCCAGCATTTT. Translated: CASSFSGNQPQHF.

Only a few counts were recorded for this clone. The rearrangement joins TRBV28 to TRBJ2-7; D unclear. This CDR3 comprises 13 residues. Germline V gene data show CDR1 as MDHEN and CDR2 as SYDVKM. Trimming pared 4 bases from V and 3 bases from J, leaving 10 bases between. CDR3 sequence reads: CASSSYYSYEQYF. CDR3 coding DNA: TGTGCCAGCAGTTCCTACTACAGCTACGAGCAGTACTTC.

This clone appeared a single time. The CDR3 DNA sequence: TGTGCCAGCAGCTTTCATGGGACAGGCGGCTACGAGCAGTACTTC. Translation gives CASSFHGTGGYEQYF. V usage is TRBV7-2 and J usage is TRBJ2-7, with 8 bases matching TRBD1. CDR3 length: 15 amino acids. CDR1 and CDR2 from the germline V gene are SGHTA and FQGNSA. V lost 3 bases and J lost 3; bases outside the gene matches: 7.

This clone has a handful of counts. The chain couples TRBV25-1 to TRBJ1-1; possibly TRBD1 for D (5 bases). With 1 base removed from V and 5 bases from J, the gap between germline ends came to 11 bases. Germline V CDR1 and CDR2: MGHDK, SYGVNS. The CDR3 covers 14 residues. The CDR3 here is CASSESGGGTEAFF. DNA of the CDR3: TGTGCCAGCAGTGAATCCGGGGGAGGAACTGAAGCTTTCTTT.

The chain joins TRBV19 to TRBJ2-1; D gene ambiguous. Trimming cost V 6 bases and J 0 bases, with 9 bases left between them. CDR1 is LNHDA, CDR2 SQIVND, per germline (reference sequence). The CDR3 is 14 residues long. The CDR3 loop is CASRLSGSYNEQFF. CDR3 DNA: TGTGCCAGTAGGCTGTCTGGCTCCTACAATGAGCAGTTCTTC.

V is TRBV7-9 and J is TRBJ2-5; D perhaps matches TRBD2 (5 bases). Germline V CDR1 and CDR2: SEHNR, FQNEAQ (reference sequence). Between the trimmed V and J ends, which lost 1 base and 2 bases, there was a span of 11 bases. The CDR3 consists of 15 residues. As DNA, the CDR3 is TGTGCCAGCAGCTTAGTGGTCGGACTTCAAGAGACCCAGTACTTC. Translating it yields CASSLVVGLQETQYF.

The chain recombines TRBV7-2 with TRBJ2-7; 11 nucleotides agree with TRBD2. The CDR3 has 14 amino acids. Per germline, CDR1 SGHTA and CDR2 FQGNSA. The trim removed 5 bases at V and 3 bases at J, leaving 3 bases unmatched. The CDR3 loop is CASSPTSGIYEQYF. The DNA of the CDR3 is TGTGCCAGCAGCCCGACTAGCGGGATCTACGAGCAGTACTTC.

The V and J genes are TRBV28 and TRBJ2-7, with a possible D match to TRBD2 (5 bases). Germline V gives CDR1 MDHEN, CDR2 SYDVKM. The germline V and J ends were trimmed by 5 bases and 4 bases, with 9 bases remaining between them. The CDR3 length is 12 residues. The CDR3 DNA follows: TGTGCCAGCAGTCTCTCGGGATACGAGCAGTACTTC. Translated, it gives CASSLSGYEQYF. The full variable domain, in which reference TRBV28 and TRBJ2-7 provide the parts outside the CDR3, is DVKVTQSSRYLVKRTGEKVFLECVQDMDHENMFWYRQDPGLGLRLIYFSYDVKMKEKGDIPEGYSVSREKKERFSLILESASTNQTSMYLCASSLSGYEQYFGPGTRLTVT.

This chain connects TRBV7-3 to TRBJ2-1, with 15 bases lining up with TRBD2. V was pared by 5 bases and J by 13 bases, with 9 bases of the junction left unmatched. The CDR3 sequence is 15 residues long. Germline V gives CDR1 SGHTA, CDR2 FQGTGA. The CDR3 sequence is CASSPTRTSGGAQFF. The CDR3 DNA reads TGTGCCAGCAGCCCGACCCGGACTAGCGGGGGGGCCCAGTTCTTC.

This sequence joins TRBV4-2 and TRBJ1-1; D not resolved. Trimming left V 0 bases short and J 0 bases short, with 8 bases between. The CDR3 covers 15 residues. The germline CDR1 and CDR2 sequences are LGHNA and YNFKEQ. CDR3 sequence reads: CASSQEGNMNTEAFF. CDR3 in DNA: TGTGCCAGCAGCCAAGAGGGAAACATGAACACTGAAGCTTTCTTT.

The V call is TRBV9, the J call TRBJ2-1; maybe TRBD2 (6 bases). CDR1 is SGDLS and CDR2 is YYNGEE in the germline V gene. The V gene lost 0 bases and the J gene lost 0 bases, with 13 bases spanning the gap. The CDR3 runs 17 residues. CDR3 coding DNA: TGTGCCAGCAGCGTAGGTGGAGGGGCGAGCTCCTACAATGAGCAGTTCTTC. This gives the protein CASSVGGGASSYNEQFF.

The chain carries TRBV18 and TRBJ2-1; 12 positions agree with TRBD2. Germline trimming cut 6 bases from V and 5 bases from J; bases unmatched to any gene: 5. The CDR3 runs to 15 residues. Germline lookup yields CDR1 KGHSH and CDR2 LQKENI. The CDR3 DNA is TGTGCCAGCTCGCTAGCGGGGGGGCCGGACAATGAGCAGTTCTTC. This encodes CASSLAGGPDNEQFF.

The V and J genes are TRBV7-7 and TRBJ2-5; tentatively, D is TRBD1 or TRBD2 (7 bases each). CDR1 SSHAT and CDR2 FNYEAQ come from the germline V gene (reference sequence). V shed 5 bases and J shed 2 bases, with 15 bases lying between them. The CDR3 has 15 residues. The CDR3 DNA reads TGTGCCAGCAGCCAGGGGGGGGCTGTACAAGAGACCCAGTACTTC. Translating it yields CASSQGGAVQETQYF.

This clone has more than one count but fewer than ten. The gene calls are TRBV6-5 and TRBJ1-2, with D tentatively TRBD1 (5 bases). The CDR3 runs to 14 residues. Germline CDR1 is MNHEY and CDR2 is SVGAGI. V shed 2 bases and J shed 2 bases, with 9 bases lying between them. The CDR3: CASSYGTGNYGYTF. CDR3 DNA: TGTGCCAGCAGTTACGGGACGGGGAACTATGGCTACACCTTC.

The chain uses TRBV7-8 and TRBJ2-1; D not certain. Germline CDR1 SGHVS, CDR2 FQNEAQ. There are 17 residues in the CDR3. V was cut by 1 base and J by 0 bases, with 13 bases left in between. The CDR3 region has the DNA TGTGCCAGCAGCTTAGTAATCGGCAGGTCCTCCTACAATGAGCAGTTCTTC. Translated: CASSLVIGRSSYNEQFF.

J is TRBJ2-7 and V is TRBV29-1; tentatively, D is TRBD2 (7 bases). The germline CDR1 and CDR2 sequences are SQVTM and ANQGSEA. V gave up 6 bases and J gave up 2 bases, with 14 bases separating them. This CDR3 region has 13 residues. The chain's CDR3 is CSVEGGETYEQYF. The DNA for the CDR3 is TGCAGCGTAGAGGGGGGGGAAACCTACGAGCAGTACTTC.

This clone was detected only a few times. The chain combines TRBV7-9 with TRBJ2-5, with 9 bases lining up with TRBD1. Trimming at V came to 5 bases and at J to 5 bases, leaving 12 bases not matched to a gene. This CDR3 is built from 16 residues. Germline V gene lookup returns CDR1 SEHNR and CDR2 FQNEAQ (reference sequence). This CDR3 reads CASSPLPGQGEETQYF. The CDR3 DNA reads as TGTGCCAGCAGCCCCCTCCCGGGACAGGGAGAGGAGACCCAGTACTTC.

This clone was detected only a few times. V usage is TRBV2 and J usage is TRBJ1-2; 7 bases map to TRBD1. The germline V gene has CDR1 SNHLY and CDR2 FYNNEI. The junction had 3 bases not matched to a gene; V was cut back by 6 bases and J by 2 bases. This CDR3 has 13 amino acids. CDR3 in amino acids: CASRGGQNYGYTF. CDR3 nucleotide sequence: TGTGCCAGCAGGGGGGGACAGAACTATGGCTACACCTTC.

The chain couples TRBV6-6 to TRBJ1-3; tentative D call: TRBD1 (6 bases). The ends were cut back, 5 bases at V and 4 bases at J, with 9 bases in the middle. The germline V gene encodes CDR1 MNHNY and CDR2 SVGAGI (reference sequence). The CDR3 is 13 amino acids. The CDR3: CASSRDTGNTIYF. In DNA form, the CDR3 reads TGTGCCAGCAGTCGGGACACGGGAAACACCATATATTTT.

J is TRBJ2-1 and V is TRBV28, with 9 bases aligning to TRBD2. Germline lookup yields CDR1 MDHEN and CDR2 SYDVKM. CDR3 length equals 15 residues. The J segment lost 6 bases and the V segment lost 6 bases, leaving 9 bases of the junction unmatched. CDR3 in DNA: TGTGCCAGCAGGAGCCGACTAGCGGCCCTCAATGAGCAGTTCTTC. Its protein is CASRSRLAALNEQFF.

This sequence joins TRBV2 and TRBJ1-2, with TRBD1 identical over 9 bases. The CDR3 consists of 13 residues. The germline gives CDR1 SNHLY, CDR2 FYNNEI. Unmatched junction bases numbered 6, after V lost 6 bases and J lost 7 bases. CDR3 loop: CASRDRGGRGYTF. The CDR3 DNA reads as TGTGCCAGCAGGGACAGGGGAGGACGTGGCTACACCTTC. The complete variable domain, with remaining parts taken from reference TRBV2 and TRBJ1-2, reads EPEVTQTPSHQVTQMGQEVILRCVPISNHLYFYWYRQILGQKVEFLVSFYNNEISEKSEIFDDQFSVERPDGSNFTLKIRSTKLEDSAMYFCASRDRGGRGYTFGSGTRLTVV.

V gene TRBV7-8 combines with J gene TRBJ1-1, with 8 bases fitting TRBD1. Trimming took 5 bases from V and 1 from J; bases not matched to a gene: 9. The CDR3 is made up of 16 amino acids. Germline CDR1 is SGHVS and CDR2 is FQNEAQ. The CDR3 here is CASSPPGQVTNTEAFF. The CDR3 DNA reads as TGTGCCAGCAGCCCCCCGGGACAGGTGACGAACACTGAAGCTTTCTTT.

This rearrangement joins TRBV18 to TRBJ1-1, with D perhaps TRBD1 (5 bases). Deletions cut 6 bases from V and 3 bases from J, with 14 bases between. The CDR3 contains 14 residues. Germline CDR1 reads KGHSH; CDR2 reads LQKENI. The CDR3 sequence: CASSLREGDTEAFF. CDR3 DNA: TGTGCCAGCTCGCTACGAGAAGGGGACACTGAAGCTTTCTTT.

This clone showed up just a few times. V usage is TRBV5-1 and J usage is TRBJ2-7; a possible D gene is TRBD2 (6 bases). V was shortened by 1 base and J by 3 bases, with 11 bases between the two germline ends. Germline values: CDR1 SGHRS, CDR2 YFSETQ. This CDR3 comprises 14 residues. The DNA of the CDR3 is TGCGCCAGCAGCTTGTATGCCGGGGGCTACGAGCAGTACTTC. Encoded protein: CASSLYAGGYEQYF. The entire variable domain, with the rest obtained from reference TRBV5-1 and TRBJ2-7, is as follows: KAGVTQTPRYLIKTRGQQVTLSCSPISGHRSVSWYQQTPGQGLQFLFEYFSETQRNKGNFPGRFSGRQFSNSRSEMNVSTLELGDSALYLCASSLYAGGYEQYFGPGTRLTVT.

The chain employs TRBV19 and TRBJ2-7, with a possible D match to TRBD2 (6 bases). This CDR3 is built from 13 residues. Trimming pared 4 bases from V and 0 bases from J, leaving 7 bases between. Germline assignment: CDR1 LNHDA and CDR2 SQIVND (reference sequence). The DNA of the CDR3 is TGTGCCAGTAGTACTAGCGTCTCCTACGAGCAGTACTTC. It codes for CASSTSVSYEQYF.